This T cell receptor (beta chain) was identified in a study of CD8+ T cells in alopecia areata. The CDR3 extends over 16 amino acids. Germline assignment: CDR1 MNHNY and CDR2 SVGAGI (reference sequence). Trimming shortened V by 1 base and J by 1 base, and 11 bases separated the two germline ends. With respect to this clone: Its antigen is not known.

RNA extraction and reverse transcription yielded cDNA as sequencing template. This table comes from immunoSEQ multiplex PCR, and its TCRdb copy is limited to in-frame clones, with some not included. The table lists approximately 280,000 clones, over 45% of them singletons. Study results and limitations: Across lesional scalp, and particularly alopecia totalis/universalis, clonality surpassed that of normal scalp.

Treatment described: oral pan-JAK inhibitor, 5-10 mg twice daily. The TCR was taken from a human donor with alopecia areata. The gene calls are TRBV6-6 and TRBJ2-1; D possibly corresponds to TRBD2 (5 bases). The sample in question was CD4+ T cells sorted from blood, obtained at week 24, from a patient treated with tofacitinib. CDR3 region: CASSYFPSGSYNEQFF. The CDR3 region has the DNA TGTGCCAGCAGTTACTTCCCCTCGGGGTCCTACAATGAGCAGTTCTTC.